This T cell receptor (beta chain) was documented in a study of T cell responses to AZD1222 COVID-19 vaccine. Overall study findings and caveats: Targets within unmutated variant regions were reportedly found for nearly half of spike-specific TCRs.

Generated by immunoSEQ multiplex PCR, the TCRdb table keeps only in-frame clones and is missing some. The repertoire holds under 130,000 clones, with over 85% as singletons. With respect to this clone: No antigen is known for it.

V lost 5 bases and J lost 1, with 8 bases in between. This CDR3 spans 13 amino acids. Per germline, CDR1 MNHEY and CDR2 SVGEGT. The gene calls are TRBV6-2 or TRBV6-3 and TRBJ1-1, with D uncertain. The sequenced sample was peripheral blood, obtained on day 0 of AZD1222 vaccination. The receptor was isolated from an adult in good health. The CDR3 nucleotides are TGTGCCAGCAGTCCCAGGAGGAACACTGAAGCTTTCTTT. The encoded protein is CASSPRRNTEAFF.